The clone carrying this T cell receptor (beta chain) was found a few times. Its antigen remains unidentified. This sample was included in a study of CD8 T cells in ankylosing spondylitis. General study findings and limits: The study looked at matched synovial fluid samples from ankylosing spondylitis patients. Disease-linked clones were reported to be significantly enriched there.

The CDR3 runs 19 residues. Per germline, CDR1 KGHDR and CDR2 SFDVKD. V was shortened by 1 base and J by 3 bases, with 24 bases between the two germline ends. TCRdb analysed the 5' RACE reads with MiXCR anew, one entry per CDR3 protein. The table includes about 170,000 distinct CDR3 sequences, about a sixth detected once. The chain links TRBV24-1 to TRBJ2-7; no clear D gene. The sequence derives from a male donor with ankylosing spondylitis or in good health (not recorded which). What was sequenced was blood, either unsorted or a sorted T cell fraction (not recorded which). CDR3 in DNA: TGTGCCACCAGTGATTTCTCCCGCAATTATGAGGAGACGATCTACGAGCAGTACTTC. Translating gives CATSDFSRNYEETIYEQYF.